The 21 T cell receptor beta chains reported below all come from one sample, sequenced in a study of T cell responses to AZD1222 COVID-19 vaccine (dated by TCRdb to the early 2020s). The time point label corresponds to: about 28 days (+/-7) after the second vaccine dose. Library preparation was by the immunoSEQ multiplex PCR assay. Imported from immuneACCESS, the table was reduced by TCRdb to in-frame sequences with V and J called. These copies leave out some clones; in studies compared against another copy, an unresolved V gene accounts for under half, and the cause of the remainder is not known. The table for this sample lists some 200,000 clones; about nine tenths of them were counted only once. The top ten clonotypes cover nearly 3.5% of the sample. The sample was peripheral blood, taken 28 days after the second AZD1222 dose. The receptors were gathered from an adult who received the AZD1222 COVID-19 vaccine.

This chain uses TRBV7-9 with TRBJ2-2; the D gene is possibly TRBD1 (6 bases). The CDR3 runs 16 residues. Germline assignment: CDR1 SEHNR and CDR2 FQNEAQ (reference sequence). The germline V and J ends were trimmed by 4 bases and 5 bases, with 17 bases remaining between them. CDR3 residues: CASSWTDTPGTGELFF. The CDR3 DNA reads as TGTGCCAGCAGCTGGACAGATACTCCGGGTACCGGGGAGCTGTTTTTT.

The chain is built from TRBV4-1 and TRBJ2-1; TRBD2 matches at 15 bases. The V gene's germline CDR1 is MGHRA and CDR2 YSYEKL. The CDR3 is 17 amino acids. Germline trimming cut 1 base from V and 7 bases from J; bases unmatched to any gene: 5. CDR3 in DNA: TGCGCCAGCAGCCAAGCTCCAGGGACTAGCGGGAGGAATGAGCAGTTCTTC. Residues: CASSQAPGTSGRNEQFF.

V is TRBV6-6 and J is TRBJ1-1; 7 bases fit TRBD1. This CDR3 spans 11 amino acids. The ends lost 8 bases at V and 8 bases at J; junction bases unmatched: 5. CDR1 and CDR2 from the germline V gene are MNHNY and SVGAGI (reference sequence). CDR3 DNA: TGTGCCAGCTGGGACAGTATCGAAGCTTTCTTT. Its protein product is CASWDSIEAFF.

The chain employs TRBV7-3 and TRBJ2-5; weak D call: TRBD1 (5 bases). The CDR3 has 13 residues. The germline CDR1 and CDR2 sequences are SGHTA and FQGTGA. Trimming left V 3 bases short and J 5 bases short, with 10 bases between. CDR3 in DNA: TGTGCCAGCAGCTTGACTCCAGGGGAGACCCAGTACTTC. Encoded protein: CASSLTPGETQYF.

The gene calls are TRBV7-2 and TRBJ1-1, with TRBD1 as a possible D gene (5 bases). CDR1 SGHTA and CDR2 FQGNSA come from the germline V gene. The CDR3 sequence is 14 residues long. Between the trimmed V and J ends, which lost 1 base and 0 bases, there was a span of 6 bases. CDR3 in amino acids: CASSLGGLNTEAFF. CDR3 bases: TGTGCCAGCAGCTTAGGGGGCTTGAACACTGAAGCTTTCTTT.

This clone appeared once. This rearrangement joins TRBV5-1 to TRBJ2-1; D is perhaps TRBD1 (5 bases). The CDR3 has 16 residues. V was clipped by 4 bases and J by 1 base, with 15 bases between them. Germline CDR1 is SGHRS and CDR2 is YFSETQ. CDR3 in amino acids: CASSKGAVPSYNEQFF. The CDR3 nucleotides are TGCGCCAGCAGCAAAGGGGCGGTCCCGTCCTACAATGAGCAGTTCTTC.

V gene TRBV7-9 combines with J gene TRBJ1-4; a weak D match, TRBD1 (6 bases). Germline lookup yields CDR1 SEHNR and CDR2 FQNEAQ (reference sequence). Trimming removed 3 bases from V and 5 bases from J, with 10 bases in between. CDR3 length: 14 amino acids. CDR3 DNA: TGTGCCAGCAGCTTCGGTACAGGGAATGAAAAACTGTTTTTT. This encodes CASSFGTGNEKLFF.

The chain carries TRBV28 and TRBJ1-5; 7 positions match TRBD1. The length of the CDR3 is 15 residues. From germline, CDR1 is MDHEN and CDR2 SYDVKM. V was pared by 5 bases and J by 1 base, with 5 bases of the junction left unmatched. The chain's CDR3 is CASSPTGESNQPQHF. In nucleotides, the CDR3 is TGTGCCAGCAGTCCTACAGGGGAGAGCAATCAGCCCCAGCATTTT.

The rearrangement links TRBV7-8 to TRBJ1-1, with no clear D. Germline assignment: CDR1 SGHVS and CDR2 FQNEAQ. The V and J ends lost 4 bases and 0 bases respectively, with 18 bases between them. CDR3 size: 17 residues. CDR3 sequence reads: CASSSRFVQAMNTEAFF. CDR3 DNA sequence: TGTGCCAGCAGCTCTCGCTTCGTACAAGCAATGAACACTGAAGCTTTCTTT.

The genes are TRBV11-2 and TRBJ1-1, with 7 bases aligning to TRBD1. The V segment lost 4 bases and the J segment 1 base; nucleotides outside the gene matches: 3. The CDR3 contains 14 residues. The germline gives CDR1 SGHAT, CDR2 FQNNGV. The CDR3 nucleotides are TGTGCCAGCAGCTCCGGACAGGCGAACACTGAAGCTTTCTTT. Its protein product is CASSSGQANTEAFF.

In DNA form, the CDR3 reads TGTGCCAGCAGCTCACAGGGCGGAGGTCAGCCCCAGCATTTT. Its protein is CASSSQGGGQPQHF. The V and J genes are TRBV28 and TRBJ1-5; D is perhaps TRBD1 (6 bases). This CDR3 has 14 amino acids. The ends were cut back, 6 bases at V and 6 bases at J, with 15 bases in the middle. Per the germline V gene, CDR1 is MDHEN and CDR2 is SYDVKM.

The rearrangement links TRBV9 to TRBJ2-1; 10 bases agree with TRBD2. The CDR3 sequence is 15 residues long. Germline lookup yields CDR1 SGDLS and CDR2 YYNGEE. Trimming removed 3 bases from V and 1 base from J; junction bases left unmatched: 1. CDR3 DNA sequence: TGTGCCAGCAGCGAGGGACTAGCGTCCTACAATGAGCAGTTCTTC. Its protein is CASSEGLASYNEQFF.

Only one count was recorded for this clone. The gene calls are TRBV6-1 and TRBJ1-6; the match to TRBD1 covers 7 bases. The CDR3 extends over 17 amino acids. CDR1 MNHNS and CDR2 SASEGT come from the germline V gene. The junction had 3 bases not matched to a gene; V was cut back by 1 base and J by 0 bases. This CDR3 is CASSEEGDSSYNSPLHF. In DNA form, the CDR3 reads TGTGCCAGCAGTGAAGAAGGGGACAGCTCCTATAATTCACCCCTCCACTTT.

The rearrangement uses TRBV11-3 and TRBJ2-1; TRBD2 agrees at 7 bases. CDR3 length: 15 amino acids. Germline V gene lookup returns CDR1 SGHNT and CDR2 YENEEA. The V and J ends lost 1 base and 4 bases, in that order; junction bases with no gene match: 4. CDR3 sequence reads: CASSLGGSPYNEQFF. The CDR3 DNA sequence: TGTGCCAGCAGCTTAGGCGGGAGCCCTTACAATGAGCAGTTCTTC.

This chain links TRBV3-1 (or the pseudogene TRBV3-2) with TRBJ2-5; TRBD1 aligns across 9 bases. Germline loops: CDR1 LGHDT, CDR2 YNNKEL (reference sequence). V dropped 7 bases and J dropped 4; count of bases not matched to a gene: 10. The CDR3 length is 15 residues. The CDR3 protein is CASNRQGEEGETQYF. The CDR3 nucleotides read TGTGCCAGCAATCGACAGGGGGAGGAGGGAGAGACCCAGTACTTC.

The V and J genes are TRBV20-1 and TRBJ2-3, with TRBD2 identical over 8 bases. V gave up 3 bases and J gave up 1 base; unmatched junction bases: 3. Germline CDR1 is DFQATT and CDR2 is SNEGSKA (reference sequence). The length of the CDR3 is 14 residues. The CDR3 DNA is TGCAGTGCTAGTAAGACTAGCGGCACAGATACGCAGTATTTT. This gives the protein CSASKTSGTDTQYF.

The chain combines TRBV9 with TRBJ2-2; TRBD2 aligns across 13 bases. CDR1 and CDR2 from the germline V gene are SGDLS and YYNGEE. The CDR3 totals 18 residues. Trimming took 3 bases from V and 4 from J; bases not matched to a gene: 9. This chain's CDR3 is CASSEGTSGKSTTGELFF. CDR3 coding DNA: TGTGCCAGCAGCGAAGGGACTAGCGGGAAGTCGACCACCGGGGAGCTGTTTTTT.

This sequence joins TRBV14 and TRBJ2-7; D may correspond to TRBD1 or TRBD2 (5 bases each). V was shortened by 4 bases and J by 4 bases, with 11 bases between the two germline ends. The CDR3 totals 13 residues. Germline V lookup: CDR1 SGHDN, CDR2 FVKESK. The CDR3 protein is CASSRRESYEQYF. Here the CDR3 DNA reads TGTGCCAGCAGCCGCAGGGAGTCTTACGAGCAGTACTTC.

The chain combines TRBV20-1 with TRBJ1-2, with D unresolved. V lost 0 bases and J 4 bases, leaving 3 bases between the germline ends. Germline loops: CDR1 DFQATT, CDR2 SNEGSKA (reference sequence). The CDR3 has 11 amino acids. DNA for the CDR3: TGCAGTGCTAGAGACGGCTATGGCTACACCTTC. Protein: CSARDGYGYTF.

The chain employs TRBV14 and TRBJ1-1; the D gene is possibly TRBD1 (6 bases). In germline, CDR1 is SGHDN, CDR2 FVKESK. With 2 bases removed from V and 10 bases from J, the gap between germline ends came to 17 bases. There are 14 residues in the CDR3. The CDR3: CASSQIGGRIGAFF. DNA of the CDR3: TGTGCCAGCAGCCAAATCGGGGGGCGTATCGGAGCTTTCTTT.

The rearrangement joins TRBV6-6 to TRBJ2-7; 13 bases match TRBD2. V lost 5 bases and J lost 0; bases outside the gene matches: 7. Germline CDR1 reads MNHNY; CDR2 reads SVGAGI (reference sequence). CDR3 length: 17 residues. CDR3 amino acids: CASSPGLAGPSSYEQYF. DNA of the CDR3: TGTGCCAGCAGTCCGGGACTAGCGGGACCTAGCTCCTACGAGCAGTACTTC.